The clone carrying this T cell receptor beta chain has only a few counts. Followed longitudinally, the Seattle patients had been enrolled during active infection. This sample is part of a study of blood T cell repertoires in COVID-19. This CDR3 region has 12 residues. J lost 9 bases, V lost 4 bases, and 6 bases had no gene match. The germline V gene encodes CDR1 SGHTS and CDR2 YDEGEE. In the authors' methods: Reference gene primer amplification in the assay estimated nucleated cell counts. The assay was immunoSEQ multiplex PCR, and TCRdb's table has in-frame clones only and misses some. V and J calls and clone size follow that table, whereas D and trimming were derived from the DNA. The repertoire holds 12,000 or so clones, over 70% seen once, with under 7% in the top ten.

The clonotype was recovered from a man aged 60-69 years with COVID-19, enrolled during active disease. The V call is TRBV5-8, the J call TRBJ1-2; TRBD1 matches at 7 bases. Sequenced input: peripheral blood. The CDR3 spells CASSPGGGSYTF. In DNA form, the CDR3 reads TGTGCCAGCAGCCCAGGGGGTGGTAGCTACACCTTC.